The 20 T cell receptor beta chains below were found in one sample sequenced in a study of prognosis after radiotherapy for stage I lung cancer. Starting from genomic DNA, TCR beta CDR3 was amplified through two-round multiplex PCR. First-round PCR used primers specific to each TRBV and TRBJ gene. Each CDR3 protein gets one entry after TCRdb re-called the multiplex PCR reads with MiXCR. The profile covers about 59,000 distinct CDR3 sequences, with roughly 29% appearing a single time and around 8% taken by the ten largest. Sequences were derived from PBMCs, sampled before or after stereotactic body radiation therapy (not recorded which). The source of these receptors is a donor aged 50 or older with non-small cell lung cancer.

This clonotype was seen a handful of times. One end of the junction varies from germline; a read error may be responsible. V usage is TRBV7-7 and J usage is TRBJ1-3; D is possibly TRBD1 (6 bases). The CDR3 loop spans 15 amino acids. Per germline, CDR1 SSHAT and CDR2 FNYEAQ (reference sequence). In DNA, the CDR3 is TGTGCTAGCAGCTTGGGGGGGGGCTATGGAAACACCATATATTTT. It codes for CASSLGGGYGNTIYF.

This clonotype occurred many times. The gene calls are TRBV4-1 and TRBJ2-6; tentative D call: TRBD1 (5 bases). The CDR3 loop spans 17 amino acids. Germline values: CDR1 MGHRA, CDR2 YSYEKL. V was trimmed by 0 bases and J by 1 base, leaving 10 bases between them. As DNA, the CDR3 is TGCGCCAGCAGCCAAGAGCCCCAGGGTTCTGGGGCCAACGTCCTGACTTTC. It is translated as CASSQEPQGSGANVLTF.

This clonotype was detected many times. The CDR3, as DNA: TGTGCCAGCAGTCTGACTAGCGGGGGGCGGGAGCAGTTCTTC. It codes for CASSLTSGGREQFF. The rearrangement uses TRBV27 and TRBJ2-1; 13 bases fit TRBD2. This CDR3 has 14 amino acids. With 5 bases clipped from V and 10 bases from J, the junction kept 5 bases outside the gene matches. Germline V lookup: CDR1 MNHEY, CDR2 SMNVEV (reference sequence).

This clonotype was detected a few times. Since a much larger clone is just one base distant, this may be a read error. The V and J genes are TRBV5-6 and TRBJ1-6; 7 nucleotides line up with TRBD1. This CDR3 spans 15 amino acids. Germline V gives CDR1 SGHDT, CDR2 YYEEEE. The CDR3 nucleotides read TGTGCCGGCAGCTCGCCGGGACAGCCTAATTCACCCCTCCACTTT. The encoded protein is CAGSSPGQPNSPLHF.

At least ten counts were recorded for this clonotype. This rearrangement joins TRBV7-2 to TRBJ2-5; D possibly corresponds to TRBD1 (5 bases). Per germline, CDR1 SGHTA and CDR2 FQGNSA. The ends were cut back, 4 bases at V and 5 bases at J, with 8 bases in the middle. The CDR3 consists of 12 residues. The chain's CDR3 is CASSSYRETQYF. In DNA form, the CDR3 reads TGTGCCAGCAGCTCGTACAGGGAGACCCAGTACTTC.

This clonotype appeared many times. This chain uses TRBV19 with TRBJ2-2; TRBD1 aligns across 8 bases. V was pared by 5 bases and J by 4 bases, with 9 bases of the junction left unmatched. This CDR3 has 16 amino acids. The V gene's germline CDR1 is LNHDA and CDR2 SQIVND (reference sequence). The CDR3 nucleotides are TGTGCCAGTAGTTTTCGGACAGGGAGAGGCACCGGGGAGCTGTTTTTT. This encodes CASSFRTGRGTGELFF.

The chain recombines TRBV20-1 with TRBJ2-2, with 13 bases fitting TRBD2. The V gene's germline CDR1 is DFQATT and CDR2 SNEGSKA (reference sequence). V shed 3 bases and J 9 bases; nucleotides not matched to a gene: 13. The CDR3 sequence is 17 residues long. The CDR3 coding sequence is TGCAGTGCTAGTTTTACTAGCGGGGGGGTGGATCCCCGGGAGCTGTTTTTT. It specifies CSASFTSGGVDPRELFF.

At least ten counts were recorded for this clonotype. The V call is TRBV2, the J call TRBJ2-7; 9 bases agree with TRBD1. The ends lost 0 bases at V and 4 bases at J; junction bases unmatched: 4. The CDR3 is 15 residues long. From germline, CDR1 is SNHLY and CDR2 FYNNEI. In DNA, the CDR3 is TGTGCCAGCAGTGAAGCGGGGACAGGGAGTTACGAGCAGTACTTC. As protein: CASSEAGTGSYEQYF.

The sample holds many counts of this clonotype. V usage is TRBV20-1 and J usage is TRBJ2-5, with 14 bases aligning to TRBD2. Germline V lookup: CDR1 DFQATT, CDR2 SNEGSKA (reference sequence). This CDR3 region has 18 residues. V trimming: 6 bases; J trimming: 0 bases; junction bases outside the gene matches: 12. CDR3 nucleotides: TGCAGTGCCAGACTAGCGGGGGGGTCCTTTAAGAACCAAGAGACCCAGTACTTC. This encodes CSARLAGGSFKNQETQYF.

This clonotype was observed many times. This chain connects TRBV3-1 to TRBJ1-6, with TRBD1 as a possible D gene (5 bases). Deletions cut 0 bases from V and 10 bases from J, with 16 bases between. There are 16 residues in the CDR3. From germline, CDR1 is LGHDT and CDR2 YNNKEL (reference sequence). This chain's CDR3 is CASSQEGAGRNSPLHF. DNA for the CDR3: TGTGCCAGCAGCCAAGAAGGGGCAGGCCGAAACTCACCCCTCCACTTT.

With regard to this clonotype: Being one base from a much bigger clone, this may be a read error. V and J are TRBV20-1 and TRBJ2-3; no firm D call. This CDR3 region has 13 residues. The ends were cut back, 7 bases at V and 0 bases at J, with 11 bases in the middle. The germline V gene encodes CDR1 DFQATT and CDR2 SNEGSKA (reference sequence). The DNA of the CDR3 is TGCAGTGTCGCCTACAGAAGCACAGATACGCAGTATTTT. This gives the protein CSVAYRSTDTQYF.

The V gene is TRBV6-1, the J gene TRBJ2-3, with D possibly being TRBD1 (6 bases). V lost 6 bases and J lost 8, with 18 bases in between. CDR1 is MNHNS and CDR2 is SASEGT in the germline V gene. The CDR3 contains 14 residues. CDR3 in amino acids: CASRRYRALCTQYF. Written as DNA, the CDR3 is TGTGCCAGCAGGCGGTACAGGGCTTTATGTACGCAGTATTTT.

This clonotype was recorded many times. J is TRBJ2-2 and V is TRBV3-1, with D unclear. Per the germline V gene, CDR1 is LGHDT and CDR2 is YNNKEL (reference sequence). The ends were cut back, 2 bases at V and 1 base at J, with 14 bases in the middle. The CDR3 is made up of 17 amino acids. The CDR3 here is CASSQTPTVMNTGELFF. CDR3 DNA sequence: TGTGCCAGCAGCCAAACCCCCACAGTGATGAACACCGGGGAGCTGTTTTTT.

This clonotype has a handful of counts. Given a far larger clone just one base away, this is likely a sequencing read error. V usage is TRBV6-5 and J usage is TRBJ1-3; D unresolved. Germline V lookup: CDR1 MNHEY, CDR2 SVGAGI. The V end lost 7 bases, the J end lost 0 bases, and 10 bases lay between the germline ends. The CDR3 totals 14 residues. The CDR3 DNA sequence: TGTGCCAGCATTAGATCCAGCTCTGGAAACACCATATATTTT. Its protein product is CASIRSSSGNTIYF.

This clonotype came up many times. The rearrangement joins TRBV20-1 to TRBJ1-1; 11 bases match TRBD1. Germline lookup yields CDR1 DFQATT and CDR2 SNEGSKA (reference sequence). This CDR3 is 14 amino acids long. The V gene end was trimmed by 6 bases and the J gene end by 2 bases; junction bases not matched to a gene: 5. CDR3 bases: TGCAGTGCCCCCAGGACAGGGGGCAACACTGAAGCTTTCTTT. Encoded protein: CSAPRTGGNTEAFF.

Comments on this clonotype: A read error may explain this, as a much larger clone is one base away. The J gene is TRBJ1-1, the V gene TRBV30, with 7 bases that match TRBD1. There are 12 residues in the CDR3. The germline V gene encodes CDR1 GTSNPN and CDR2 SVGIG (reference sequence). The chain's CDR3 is CVSNRGNTEAFF. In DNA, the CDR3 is TGTGTCTCGAACAGGGGGAACACTGAAGCTTTCTTT.

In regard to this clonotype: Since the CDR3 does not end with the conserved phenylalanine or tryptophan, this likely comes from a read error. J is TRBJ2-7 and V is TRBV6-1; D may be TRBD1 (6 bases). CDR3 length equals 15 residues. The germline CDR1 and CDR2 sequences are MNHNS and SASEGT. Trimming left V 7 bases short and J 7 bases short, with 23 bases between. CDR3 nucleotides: TGTGCCAGCACCTTAACCGGGACATGGTCCTTGGAGCAGTACCTC. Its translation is CASTLTGTWSLEQYL.

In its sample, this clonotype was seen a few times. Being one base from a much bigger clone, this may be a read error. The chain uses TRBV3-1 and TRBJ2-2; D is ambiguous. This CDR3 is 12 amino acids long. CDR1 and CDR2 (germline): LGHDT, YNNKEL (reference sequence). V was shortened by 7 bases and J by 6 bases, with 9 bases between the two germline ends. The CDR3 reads CASILSSGELFF. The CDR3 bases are TGTGCCAGCATCCTAAGCTCCGGGGAGCTGTTTTTT.

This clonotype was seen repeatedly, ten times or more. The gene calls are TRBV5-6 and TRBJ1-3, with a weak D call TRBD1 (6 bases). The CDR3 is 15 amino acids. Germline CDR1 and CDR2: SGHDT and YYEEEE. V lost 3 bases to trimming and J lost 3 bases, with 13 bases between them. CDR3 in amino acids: CASSSRGHFGNTIYF. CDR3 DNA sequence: TGTGCCAGCAGCTCGAGGGGACACTTTGGAAACACCATATATTTT.

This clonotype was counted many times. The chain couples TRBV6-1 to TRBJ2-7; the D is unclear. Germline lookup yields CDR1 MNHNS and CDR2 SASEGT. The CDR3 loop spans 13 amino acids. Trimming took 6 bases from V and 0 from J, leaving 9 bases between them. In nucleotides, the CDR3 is TGTGCCAGCAGCCCGTACAGCTCCTACGAGCAGTACTTC. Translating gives CASSPYSSYEQYF.